One and the same sample provided the 5 T cell receptor beta chains below, sequenced in a study of Graves' ophthalmopathy and Graves' hyperthyroidism. RNA transcripts were the template, and TCR beta CDR3 regions were amplified from them. An initial RT-PCR round employing HTBI primers preceded a second-round multiplex PCR. TCRdb redid the calling of the multiplex PCR reads with MiXCR, one entry per CDR3 protein. Here the sample spans some 360,000 distinct CDR3 sequences, 15% to 20% being singletons. Sequences were obtained from peripheral blood. The origin of the receptors is an adult woman with stable Graves' hyperthyroidism.

The gene calls are TRBV18 and TRBJ2-7; possibly TRBD1 for D (5 bases). Germline values: CDR1 KGHSH, CDR2 LQKENI. V was cut by 1 base and J by 6 bases, with 16 bases left in between. This CDR3 is 15 amino acids long. The CDR3 sequence: CASSPQPGIVAEQYF. The CDR3 region has the DNA TGTGCCAGCTCACCACAGCCAGGGATTGTTGCCGAGCAGTACTTC.

This clonotype came up many times. This chain joins TRBV20-1 and TRBJ2-7, with 7 bases aligning to TRBD1. The CDR3 sequence is 13 residues long. J gave up 2 bases and V 2 bases, and 3 bases lay outside the gene matches. Germline V gene lookup returns CDR1 DFQATT and CDR2 SNEGSKA (reference sequence). The CDR3 coding sequence is TGCAGTGCTAGAAGGCAGGGGGCCTACGAGCAGTACTTC. Encoded protein: CSARRQGAYEQYF.

This clonotype was counted ten times or more. The chain combines TRBV6-2 or TRBV6-3 with TRBJ1-1, with D tentatively TRBD1 (5 bases). V gave up 5 bases and J gave up 4 bases, with 17 bases separating them. This CDR3 has 15 amino acids. CDR1 is MNHEY and CDR2 is SVGEGT in the germline V gene. CDR3 bases: TGTGCCAGCAGTCCCATTTGGGGGAAGGGCACTGAAGCTTTCTTT. It specifies CASSPIWGKGTEAFF.

This clonotype was observed many times. The rearrangement uses TRBV12-3 or TRBV12-4 and TRBJ2-7; no definite D call. The CDR3 consists of 15 residues. The V end lost 5 bases, the J end lost 3 bases, and 17 bases lay between the germline ends. The CDR3 bases are TGTGCCAGCAGTGACCGACGAGGTAGGGACTACGAGCAGTACTTC. Protein sequence: CASSDRRGRDYEQYF.

This clonotype was seen ten or more times. This chain joins TRBV20-1 and TRBJ2-5; D remains ambiguous. The CDR3 sequence is 16 residues long. The V gene lost 5 bases and the J gene lost 0 bases, with 19 bases spanning the gap. Germline loops: CDR1 DFQATT, CDR2 SNEGSKA (reference sequence). The CDR3 bases are TGCAGTGCTCAACCGCAACCCCAAGTCTACCAAGAGACCCAGTACTTC. As protein: CSAQPQPQVYQETQYF.